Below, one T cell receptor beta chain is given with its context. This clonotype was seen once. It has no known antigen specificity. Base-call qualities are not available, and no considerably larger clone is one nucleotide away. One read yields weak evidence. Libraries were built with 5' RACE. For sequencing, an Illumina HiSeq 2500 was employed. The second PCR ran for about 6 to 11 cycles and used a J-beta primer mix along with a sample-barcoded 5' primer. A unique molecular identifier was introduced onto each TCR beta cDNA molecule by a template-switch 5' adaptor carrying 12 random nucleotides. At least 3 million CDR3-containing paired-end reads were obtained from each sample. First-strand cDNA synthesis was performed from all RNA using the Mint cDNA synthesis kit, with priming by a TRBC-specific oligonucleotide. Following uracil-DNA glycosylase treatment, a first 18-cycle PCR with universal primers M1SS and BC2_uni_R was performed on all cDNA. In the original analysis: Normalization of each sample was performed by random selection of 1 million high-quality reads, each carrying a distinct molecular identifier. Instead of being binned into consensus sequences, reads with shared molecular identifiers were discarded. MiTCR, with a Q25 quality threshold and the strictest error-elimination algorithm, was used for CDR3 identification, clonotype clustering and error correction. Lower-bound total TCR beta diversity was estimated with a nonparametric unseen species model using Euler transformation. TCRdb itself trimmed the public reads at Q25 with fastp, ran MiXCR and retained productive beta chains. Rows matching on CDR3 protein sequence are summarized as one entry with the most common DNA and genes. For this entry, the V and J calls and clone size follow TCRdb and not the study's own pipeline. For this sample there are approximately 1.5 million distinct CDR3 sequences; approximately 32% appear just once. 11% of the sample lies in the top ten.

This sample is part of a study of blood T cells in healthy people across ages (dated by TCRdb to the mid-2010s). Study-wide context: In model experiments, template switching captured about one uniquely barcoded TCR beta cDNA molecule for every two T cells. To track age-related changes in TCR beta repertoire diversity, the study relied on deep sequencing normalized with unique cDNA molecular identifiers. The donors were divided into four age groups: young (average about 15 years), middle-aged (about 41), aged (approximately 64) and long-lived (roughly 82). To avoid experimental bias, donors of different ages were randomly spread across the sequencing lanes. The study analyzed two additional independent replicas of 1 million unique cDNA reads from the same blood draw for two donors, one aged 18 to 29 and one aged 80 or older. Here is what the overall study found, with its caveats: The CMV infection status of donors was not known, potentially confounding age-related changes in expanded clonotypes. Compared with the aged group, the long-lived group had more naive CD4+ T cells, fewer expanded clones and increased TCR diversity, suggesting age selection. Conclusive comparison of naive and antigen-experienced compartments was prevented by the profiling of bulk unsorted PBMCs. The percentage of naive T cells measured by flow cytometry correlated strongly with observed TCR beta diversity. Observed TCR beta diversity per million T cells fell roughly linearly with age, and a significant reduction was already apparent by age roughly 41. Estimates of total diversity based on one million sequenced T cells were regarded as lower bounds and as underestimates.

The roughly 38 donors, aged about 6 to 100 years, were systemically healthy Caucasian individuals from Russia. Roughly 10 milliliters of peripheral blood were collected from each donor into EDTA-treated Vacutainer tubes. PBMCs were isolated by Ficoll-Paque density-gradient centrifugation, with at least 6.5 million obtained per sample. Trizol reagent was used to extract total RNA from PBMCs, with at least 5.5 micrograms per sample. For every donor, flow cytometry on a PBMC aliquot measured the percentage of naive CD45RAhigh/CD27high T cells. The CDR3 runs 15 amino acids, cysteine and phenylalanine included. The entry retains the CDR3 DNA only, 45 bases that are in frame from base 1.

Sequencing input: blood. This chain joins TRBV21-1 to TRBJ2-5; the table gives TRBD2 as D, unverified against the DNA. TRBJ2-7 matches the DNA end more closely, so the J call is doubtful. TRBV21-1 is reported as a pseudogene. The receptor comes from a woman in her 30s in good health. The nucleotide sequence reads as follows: TGTGCCAGCACCCCGAGGTGGAGTGTGAGGGACGAGCAGTACTTC. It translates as CASTPRWSVRDEQYF.